This T cell receptor (beta chain) comes out of a study of blood T cell repertoires in COVID-19. Study at large: PBMCs, B-cell-depleted T cells, or T cells were the source of the cDNA or gDNA that made up the material.

CDR3 length: 14 amino acids. The V end was cut by 4 bases, the J end by 1 base, with 13 bases between. Per the germline V gene, CDR1 is GTSNPN and CDR2 is SVGIG (reference sequence). The assay was immunoSEQ multiplex PCR, and TCRdb's table has in-frame clones only and misses some. The data contain some 330,000 clones, roughly four fifths of them seen just once; the ten biggest clones take up about 4.9%. Sequencing was done on a sample of PBMCs or T cells enriched from blood (not recorded which). The clonotype originates from a woman aged 45-65 years who had recovered from COVID-19. The rearrangement joins TRBV30 to TRBJ1-2; D is unclear. The CDR3 bases are TGTGCCTGGACTCCCATGACTATTAACTATGGCTACACCTTC. Translation gives CAWTPMTINYGYTF.